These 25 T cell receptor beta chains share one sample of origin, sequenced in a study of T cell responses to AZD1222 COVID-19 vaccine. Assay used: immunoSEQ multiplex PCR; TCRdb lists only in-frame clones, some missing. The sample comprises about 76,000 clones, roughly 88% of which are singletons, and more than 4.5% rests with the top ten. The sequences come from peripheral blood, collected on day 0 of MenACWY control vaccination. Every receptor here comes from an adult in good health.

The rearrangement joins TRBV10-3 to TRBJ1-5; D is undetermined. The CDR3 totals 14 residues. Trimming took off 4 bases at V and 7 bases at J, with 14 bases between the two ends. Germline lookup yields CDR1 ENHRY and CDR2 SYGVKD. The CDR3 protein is CAISGSAERQPQHF. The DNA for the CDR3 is TGTGCCATCAGTGGATCGGCAGAGCGGCAGCCCCAGCATTTT.

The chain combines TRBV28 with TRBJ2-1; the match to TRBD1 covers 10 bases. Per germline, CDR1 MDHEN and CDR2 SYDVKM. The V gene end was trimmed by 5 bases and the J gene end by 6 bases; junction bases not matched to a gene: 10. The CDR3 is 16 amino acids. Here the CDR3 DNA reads TGTGCCAGCAGTCCGCCCCGGGACAGGGGTTTCAATGAGCAGTTCTTC. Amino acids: CASSPPRDRGFNEQFF.

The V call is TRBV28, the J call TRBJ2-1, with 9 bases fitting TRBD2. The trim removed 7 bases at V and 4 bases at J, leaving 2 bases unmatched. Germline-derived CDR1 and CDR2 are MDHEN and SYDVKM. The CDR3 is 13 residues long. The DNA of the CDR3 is TGTGCCAGCACTAGCGGGAATTACAATGAGCAGTTCTTC. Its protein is CASTSGNYNEQFF.

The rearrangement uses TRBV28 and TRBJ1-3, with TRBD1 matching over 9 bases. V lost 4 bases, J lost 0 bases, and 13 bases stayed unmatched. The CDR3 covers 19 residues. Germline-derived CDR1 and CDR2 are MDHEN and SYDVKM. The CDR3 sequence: CASSWLPPGQGLSGNTIYF. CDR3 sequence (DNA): TGTGCCAGCAGTTGGCTACCACCGGGACAGGGTCTCTCTGGAAACACCATATATTTT.

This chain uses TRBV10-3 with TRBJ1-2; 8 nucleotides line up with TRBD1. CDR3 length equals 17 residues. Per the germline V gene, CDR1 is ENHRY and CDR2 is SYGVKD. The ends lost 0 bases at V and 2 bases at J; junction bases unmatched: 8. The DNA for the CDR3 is TGTGCCATCAGTGAGTCCAGCCAGGGGGCAGGCAACTATGGCTACACCTTC. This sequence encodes CAISESSQGAGNYGYTF.

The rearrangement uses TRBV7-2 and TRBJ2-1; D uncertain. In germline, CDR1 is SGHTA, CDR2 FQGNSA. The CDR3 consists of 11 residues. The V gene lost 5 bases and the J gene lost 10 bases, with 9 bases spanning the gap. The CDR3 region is CASSPNQEQFF. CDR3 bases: TGTGCCAGCAGCCCCAACCAAGAGCAGTTCTTC.

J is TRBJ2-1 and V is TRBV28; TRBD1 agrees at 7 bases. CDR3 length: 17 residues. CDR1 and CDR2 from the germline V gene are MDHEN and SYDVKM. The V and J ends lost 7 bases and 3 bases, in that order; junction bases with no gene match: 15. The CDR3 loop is CASTVGGTDSFYNEQFF. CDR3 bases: TGTGCCAGCACTGTAGGGGGCACGGACAGTTTCTACAATGAGCAGTTCTTC.

The CDR3 here is CASSFDGGYGYTF. The CDR3 nucleotides read TGTGCCAGCAGCTTCGACGGGGGGTATGGCTACACCTTC. V gene TRBV7-9 combines with J gene TRBJ1-2, with a weak D call TRBD1 (5 bases). Trimming pared 3 bases from V and 5 bases from J, leaving 10 bases between. The CDR3 spans 13 residues. Looked up from germline, CDR1 is SEHNR and CDR2 is FQNEAQ (reference sequence).

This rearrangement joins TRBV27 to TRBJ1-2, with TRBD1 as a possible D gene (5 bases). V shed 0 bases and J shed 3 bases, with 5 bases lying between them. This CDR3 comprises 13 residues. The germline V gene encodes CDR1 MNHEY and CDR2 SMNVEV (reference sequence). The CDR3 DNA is TGTGCCAGCAGTTTATCAGGGGACTATGGCTACACCTTC. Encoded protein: CASSLSGDYGYTF.

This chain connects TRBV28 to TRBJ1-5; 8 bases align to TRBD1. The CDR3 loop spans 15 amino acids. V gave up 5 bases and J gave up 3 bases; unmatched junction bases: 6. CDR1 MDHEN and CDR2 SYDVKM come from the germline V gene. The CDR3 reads CASSPSQGVNQPQHF. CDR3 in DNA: TGTGCCAGCAGTCCTTCACAGGGGGTCAATCAGCCCCAGCATTTT.

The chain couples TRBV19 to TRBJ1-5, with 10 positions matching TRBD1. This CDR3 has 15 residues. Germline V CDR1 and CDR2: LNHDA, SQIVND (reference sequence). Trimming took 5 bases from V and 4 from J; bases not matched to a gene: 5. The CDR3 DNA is TGTGCCAGTAGTGCAGGGACAGGGGTAAATCAGCCCCAGCATTTT. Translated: CASSAGTGVNQPQHF.

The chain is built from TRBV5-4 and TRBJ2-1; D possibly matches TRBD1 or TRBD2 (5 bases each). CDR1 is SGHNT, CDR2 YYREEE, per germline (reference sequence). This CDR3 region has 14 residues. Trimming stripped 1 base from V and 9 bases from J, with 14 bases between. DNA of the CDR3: TGTGCCAGCAGCTTGACCGGGCCTGGGGGTGAGCAGTTCTTC. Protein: CASSLTGPGGEQFF.

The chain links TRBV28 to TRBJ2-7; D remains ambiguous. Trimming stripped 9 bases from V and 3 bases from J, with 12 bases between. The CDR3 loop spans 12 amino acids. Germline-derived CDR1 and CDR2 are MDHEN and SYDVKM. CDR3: CASSPFIYEQYF. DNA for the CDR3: TGTGCCAGTTCACCTTTTATCTACGAGCAGTACTTC.

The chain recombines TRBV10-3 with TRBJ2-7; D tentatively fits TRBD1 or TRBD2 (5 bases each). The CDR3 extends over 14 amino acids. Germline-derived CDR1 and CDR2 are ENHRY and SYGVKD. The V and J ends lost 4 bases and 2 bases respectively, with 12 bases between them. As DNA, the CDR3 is TGTGCCATCAGTGTCCGGGACGGACCCTACGAGCAGTACTTC. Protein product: CAISVRDGPYEQYF.

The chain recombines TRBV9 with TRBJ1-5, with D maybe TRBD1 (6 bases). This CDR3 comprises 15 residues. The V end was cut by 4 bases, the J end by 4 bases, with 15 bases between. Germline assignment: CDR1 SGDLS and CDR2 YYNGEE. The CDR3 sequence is CASSPRRGANQPQHF. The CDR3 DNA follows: TGTGCCAGCAGCCCTCGAAGGGGGGCAAATCAGCCCCAGCATTTT.

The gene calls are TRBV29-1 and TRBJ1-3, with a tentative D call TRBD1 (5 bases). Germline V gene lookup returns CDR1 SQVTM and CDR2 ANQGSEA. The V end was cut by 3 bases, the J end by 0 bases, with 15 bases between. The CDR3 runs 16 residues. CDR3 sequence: CSVELWGDPSGNTIYF. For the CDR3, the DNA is TGCAGCGTTGAGCTATGGGGGGATCCCTCTGGAAACACCATATATTTT.

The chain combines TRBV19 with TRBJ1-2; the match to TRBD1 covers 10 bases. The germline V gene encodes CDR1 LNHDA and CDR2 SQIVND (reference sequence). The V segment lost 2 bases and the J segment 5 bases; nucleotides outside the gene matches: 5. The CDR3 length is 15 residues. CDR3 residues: CASSIMGQGTYGYTF. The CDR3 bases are TGTGCCAGTAGTATAATGGGACAGGGGACTTATGGCTACACCTTC.

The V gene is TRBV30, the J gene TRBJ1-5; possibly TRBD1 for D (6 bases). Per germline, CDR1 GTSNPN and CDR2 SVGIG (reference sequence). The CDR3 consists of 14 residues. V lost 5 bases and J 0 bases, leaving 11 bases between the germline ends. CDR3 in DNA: TGTGCCTGGGGCCAGGGGACTAGCAATCAGCCCCAGCATTTT. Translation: CAWGQGTSNQPQHF.

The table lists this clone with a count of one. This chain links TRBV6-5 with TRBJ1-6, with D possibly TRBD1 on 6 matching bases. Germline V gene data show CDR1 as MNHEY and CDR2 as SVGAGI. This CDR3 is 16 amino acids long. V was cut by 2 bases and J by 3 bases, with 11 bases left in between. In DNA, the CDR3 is TGTGCCAGCAGTTACGGGGGGCGAGGCTATAATTCACCCCTCCACTTT. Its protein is CASSYGGRGYNSPLHF.

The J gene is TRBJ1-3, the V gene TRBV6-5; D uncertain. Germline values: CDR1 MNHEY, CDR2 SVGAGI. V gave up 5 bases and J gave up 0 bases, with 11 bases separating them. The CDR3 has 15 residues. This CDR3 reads CASSTDGSSGNTIYF. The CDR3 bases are TGTGCCAGCAGTACCGACGGGAGCTCTGGAAACACCATATATTTT.

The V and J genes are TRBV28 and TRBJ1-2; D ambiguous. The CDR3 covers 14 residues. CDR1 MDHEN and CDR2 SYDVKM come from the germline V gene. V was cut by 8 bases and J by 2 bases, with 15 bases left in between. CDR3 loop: CASAWERVNYGYTF. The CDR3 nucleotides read TGTGCCAGCGCTTGGGAGCGCGTCAACTATGGCTACACCTTC.

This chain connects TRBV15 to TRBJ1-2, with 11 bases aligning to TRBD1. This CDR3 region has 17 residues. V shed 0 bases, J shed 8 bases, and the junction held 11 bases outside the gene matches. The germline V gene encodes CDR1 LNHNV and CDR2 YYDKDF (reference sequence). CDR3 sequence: CATSRDKGTGGGRGYTF. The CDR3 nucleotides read TGTGCCACCAGCAGAGACAAAGGGACAGGGGGAGGTCGAGGCTACACCTTC. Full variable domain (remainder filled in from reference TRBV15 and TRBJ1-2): DAMVIQNPRYQVTQFGKPVTLSCSQTLNHNVMYWYQQKSSQAPKLLFHYYDKDFNNEADTPDNFQSRRPNTSFCFLDIRSPGLGDTAMYLCATSRDKGTGGGRGYTFGSGTRLTVV.

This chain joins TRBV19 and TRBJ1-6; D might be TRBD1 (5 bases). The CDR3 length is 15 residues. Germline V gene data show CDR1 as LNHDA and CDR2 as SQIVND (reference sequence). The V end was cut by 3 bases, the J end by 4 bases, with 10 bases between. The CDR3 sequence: CASSIWDGYNSPLHF. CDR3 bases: TGTGCCAGTAGTATTTGGGACGGATATAATTCACCCCTCCACTTT. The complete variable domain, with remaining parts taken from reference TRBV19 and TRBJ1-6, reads DGGITQSPKYLFRKEGQNVTLSCEQNLNHDAMYWYRQDPGQGLRLIYYSQIVNDFQKGDIAEGYSVSREKKESFPLTVTSAQKNPTAFYLCASSIWDGYNSPLHFGNGTRLTVT.

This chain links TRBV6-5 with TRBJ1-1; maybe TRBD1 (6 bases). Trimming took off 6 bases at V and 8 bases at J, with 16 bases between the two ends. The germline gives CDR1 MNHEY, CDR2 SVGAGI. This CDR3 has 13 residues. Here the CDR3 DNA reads TGTGCCAGCAGAACGGACAGCCAGATAGAAGCTTTCTTT. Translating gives CASRTDSQIEAFF.

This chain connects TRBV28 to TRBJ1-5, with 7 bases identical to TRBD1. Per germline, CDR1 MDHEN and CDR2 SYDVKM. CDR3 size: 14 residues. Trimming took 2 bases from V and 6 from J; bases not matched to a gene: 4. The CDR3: CASSLGQATQPQHF. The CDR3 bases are TGTGCCAGCAGTTTAGGACAGGCGACTCAGCCCCAGCATTTT. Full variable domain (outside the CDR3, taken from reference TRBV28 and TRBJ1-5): DVKVTQSSRYLVKRTGEKVFLECVQDMDHENMFWYRQDPGLGLRLIYFSYDVKMKEKGDIPEGYSVSREKKERFSLILESASTNQTSMYLCASSLGQATQPQHFGDGTRLSIL.